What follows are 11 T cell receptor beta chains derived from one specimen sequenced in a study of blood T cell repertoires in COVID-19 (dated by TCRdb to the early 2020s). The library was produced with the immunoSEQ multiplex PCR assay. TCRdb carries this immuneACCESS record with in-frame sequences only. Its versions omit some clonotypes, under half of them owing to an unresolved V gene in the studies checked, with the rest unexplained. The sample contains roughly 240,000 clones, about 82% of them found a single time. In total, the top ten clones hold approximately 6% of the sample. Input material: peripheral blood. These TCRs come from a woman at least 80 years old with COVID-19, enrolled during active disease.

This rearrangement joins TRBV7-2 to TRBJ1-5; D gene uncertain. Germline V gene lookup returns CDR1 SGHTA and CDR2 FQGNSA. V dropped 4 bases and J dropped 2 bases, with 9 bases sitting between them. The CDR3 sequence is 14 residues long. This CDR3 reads CASSSRGGNQPQHF. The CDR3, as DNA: TGTGCCAGCAGCTCCCGGGGTGGCAATCAGCCCCAGCATTTT.

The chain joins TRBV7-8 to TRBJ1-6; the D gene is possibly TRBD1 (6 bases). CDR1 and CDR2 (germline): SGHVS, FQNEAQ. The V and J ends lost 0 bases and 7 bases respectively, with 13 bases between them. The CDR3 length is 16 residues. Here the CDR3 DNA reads TGTGCCAGCAGCTTAGCCCCTACAGGGTTGAATTCACCCCTCCACTTT. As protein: CASSLAPTGLNSPLHF. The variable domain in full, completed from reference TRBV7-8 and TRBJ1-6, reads GAGVSQSPRYKVAKRGQDVALRCDPISGHVSLFWYQQALGQGPEFLTYFQNEAQLDKSGLPSDRFFAERPEGSVSTLKIQRTQQEDSAVYLCASSLAPTGLNSPLHFGNGTRLTVT.

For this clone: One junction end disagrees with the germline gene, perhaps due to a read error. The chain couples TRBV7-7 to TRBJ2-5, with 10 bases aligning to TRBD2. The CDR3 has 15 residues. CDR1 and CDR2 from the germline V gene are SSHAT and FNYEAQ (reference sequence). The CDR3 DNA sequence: TGTGCTAGCAGCCAGGAGCGGGGGGGCCCAGAGACCCAGTACTTC. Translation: CASSQERGGPETQYF. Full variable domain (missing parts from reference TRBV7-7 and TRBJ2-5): GAGVSQSPRYKVTKRGQDVTLRCDPISSHATLYWYQQALGQGPEFLTYFNYEAQPDKSGLPSDRFSAERPEGSISTLTIQRTEQRDSAMYRCASSQERGGPETQYFGPGTRLLVL.

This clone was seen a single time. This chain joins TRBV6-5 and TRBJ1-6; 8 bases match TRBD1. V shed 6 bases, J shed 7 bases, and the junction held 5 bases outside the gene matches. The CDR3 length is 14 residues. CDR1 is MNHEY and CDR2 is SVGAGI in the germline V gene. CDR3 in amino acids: CASSRDRGNSPLHF. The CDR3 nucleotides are TGTGCCAGCAGCCGCGACAGGGGAAATTCACCCCTCCACTTT.

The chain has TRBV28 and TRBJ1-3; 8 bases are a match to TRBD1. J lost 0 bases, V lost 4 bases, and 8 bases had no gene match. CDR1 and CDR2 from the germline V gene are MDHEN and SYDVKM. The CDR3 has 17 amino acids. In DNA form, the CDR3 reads TGTGCCAGCAGTTCGCGGACAGGGAGGGCCTCTGGAAACACCATATATTTT. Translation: CASSSRTGRASGNTIYF.

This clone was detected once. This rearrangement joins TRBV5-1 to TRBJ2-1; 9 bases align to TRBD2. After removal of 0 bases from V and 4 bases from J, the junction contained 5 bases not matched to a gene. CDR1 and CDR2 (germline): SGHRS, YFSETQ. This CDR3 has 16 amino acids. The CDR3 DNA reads TGCGCCAGCAGCTTGGCTGCGGGGGGGCCTTACAATGAGCAGTTCTTC. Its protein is CASSLAAGGPYNEQFF.

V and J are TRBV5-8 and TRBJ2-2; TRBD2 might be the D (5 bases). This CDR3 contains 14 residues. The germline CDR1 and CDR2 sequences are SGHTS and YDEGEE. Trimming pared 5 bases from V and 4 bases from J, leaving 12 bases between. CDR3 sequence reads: CASRNSGGTGELFF. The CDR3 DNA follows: TGTGCCAGCAGAAATTCAGGAGGCACCGGGGAGCTGTTTTTT.

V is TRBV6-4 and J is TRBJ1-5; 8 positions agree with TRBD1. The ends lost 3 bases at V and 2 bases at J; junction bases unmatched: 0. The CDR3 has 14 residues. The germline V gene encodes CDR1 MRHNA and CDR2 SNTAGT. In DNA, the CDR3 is TGTGCCAGCAGTGAGGGACAGGGCAATCAGCCCCAGCATTTT. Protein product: CASSEGQGNQPQHF.

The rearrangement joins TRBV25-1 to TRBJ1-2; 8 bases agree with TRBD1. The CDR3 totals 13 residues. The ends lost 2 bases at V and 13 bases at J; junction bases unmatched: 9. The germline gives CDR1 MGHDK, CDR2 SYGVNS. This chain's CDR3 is CASSETARGHVTF. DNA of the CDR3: TGTGCCAGCAGTGAAACCGCCAGGGGGCACGTCACCTTC.

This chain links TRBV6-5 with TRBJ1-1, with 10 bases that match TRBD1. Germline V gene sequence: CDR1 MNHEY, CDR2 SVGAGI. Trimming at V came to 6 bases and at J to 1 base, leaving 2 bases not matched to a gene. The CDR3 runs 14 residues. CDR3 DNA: TGTGCCAGCAGGACAGGGGGCCAGAACACTGAAGCTTTCTTT. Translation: CASRTGGQNTEAFF.

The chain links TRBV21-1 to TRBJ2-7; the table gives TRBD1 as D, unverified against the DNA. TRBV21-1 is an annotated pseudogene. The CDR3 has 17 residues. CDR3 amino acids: CASSKDRVPPRSYEQYV. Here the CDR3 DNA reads TGTGCCAGCAGCAAAGACAGGGTTCCACCCCGATCCTACGAGCAGTACGTC.